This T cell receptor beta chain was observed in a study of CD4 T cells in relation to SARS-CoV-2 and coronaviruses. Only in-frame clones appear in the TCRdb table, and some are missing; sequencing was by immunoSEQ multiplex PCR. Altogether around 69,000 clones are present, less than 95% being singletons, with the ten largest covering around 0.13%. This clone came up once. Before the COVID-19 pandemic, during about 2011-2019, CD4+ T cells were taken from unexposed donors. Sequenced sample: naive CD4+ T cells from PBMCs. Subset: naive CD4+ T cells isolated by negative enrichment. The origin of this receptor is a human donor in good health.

CDR3 protein: CASSAGTSLLETQYF. The CDR3 DNA reads TGTGCCAGCAGTGCCGGGACTTCCCTGCTGGAGACCCAGTACTTC. The chain couples TRBV25-1 to TRBJ2-5; perhaps TRBD2 as D (6 bases). This CDR3 has 15 residues. V lost 4 bases, J lost 5 bases, and 17 bases lay in between. Looked up from germline, CDR1 is MGHDK and CDR2 is SYGVNS. Filled out from reference TRBV25-1 and TRBJ2-5, the complete variable domain reads EADIYQTPRYLVIGTGKKITLECSQTMGHDKMYWYQQDPGMELHLIHYSYGVNSTEKGDLSSESTVSRIRTEHFPLTLESARPSHTSQYLCASSAGTSLLETQYFGPGTRLLVL.